This T cell receptor (beta chain) originates from a study of T cell repertoires in cytomegalovirus infection. Study-level points and caveats: There were HLA-C-restricted CMV-specific TCR beta clonotypes dominating the ex vivo response.

Germline assignment: CDR1 SGHTA and CDR2 FQGNSA. V lost 6 bases, J lost 2 bases, and 7 bases lay in between. This CDR3 spans 12 amino acids. This clonotype was seen ten or more times. As yet, its antigen is unknown. In TCRdb, the reads were re-called with MiXCR into one record per CDR3 protein. The table lists approximately 730,000 distinct CDR3 sequences, roughly 30% of them singletons, with 15% to 20% in the top ten. The source of this sequence is a human donor in good health (CMV status not recorded). Some clones in this sample may be carry-over from other donors' samples. The source material was cultured PBMCs, sampled from culture after CMV antigen stimulation. The rearrangement links TRBV7-2 to TRBJ1-2; D is unresolved. The CDR3 loop reads CASRSDNYGYTF. In DNA form, the CDR3 reads TGTGCCAGCAGGAGCGACAACTATGGCTACACCTTC.